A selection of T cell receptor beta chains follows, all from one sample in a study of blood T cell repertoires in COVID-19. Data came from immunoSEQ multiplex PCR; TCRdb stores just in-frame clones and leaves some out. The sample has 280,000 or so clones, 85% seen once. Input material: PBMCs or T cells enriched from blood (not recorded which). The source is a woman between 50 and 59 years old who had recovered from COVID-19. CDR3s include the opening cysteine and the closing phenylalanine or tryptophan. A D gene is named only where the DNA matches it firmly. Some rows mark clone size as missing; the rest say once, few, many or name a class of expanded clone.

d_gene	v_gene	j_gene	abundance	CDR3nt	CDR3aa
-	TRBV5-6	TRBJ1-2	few	TGTGCCAGCATCGTCATGGCAATTCGCTATGGCTACACCTTC	CASIVMAIRYGYTF
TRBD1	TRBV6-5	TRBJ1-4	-	TGTGCCAGCAAGGGGGCCTTAGTCGGTGAAAAACTGTTTTTT	CASKGALVGEKLFF
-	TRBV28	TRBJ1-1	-	TGTGCCAGCAGTTTTACGGCAGGTCGAAGGAACACTGAAGCTTTCTTT	CASSFTAGRRNTEAFF
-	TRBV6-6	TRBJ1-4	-	TGTGCCAGCAGTCCAAATACAGGGTTAGTGGGAAAACTGTTTTTT	CASSPNTGLVGKLFF
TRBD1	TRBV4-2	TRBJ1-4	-	TGTGCCAGCAGCCAAGGGGACAGTGCAACTAATGAAAAACTGTTTTTT	CASSQGDSATNEKLFF
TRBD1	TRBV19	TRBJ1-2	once	TGTGCCAGTAGTATAGGATGGACAGGCTCTTTGGGCTACACCTTC	CASSIGWTGSLGYTF
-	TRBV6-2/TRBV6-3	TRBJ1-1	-	TGTGCCAGCAGTTATGGAGGTAGCACTGAAGCTTTCTTT	CASSYGGSTEAFF
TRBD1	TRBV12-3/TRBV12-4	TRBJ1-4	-	TGTGCCAGCAGCTATGGGACAGCGTTCCATTTT	CASSYGTAFHF
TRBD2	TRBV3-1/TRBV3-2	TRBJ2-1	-	TGTGCCAGCAGCCAAGACCGTAGCGGGAGGGCGTCGTTCTTC	CASSQDRSGRASFF
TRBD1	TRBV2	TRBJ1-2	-	TGTGCCAGCAGTGACCTTGGACAGGGGGCGAGGGGCTACACCTTC	CASSDLGQGARGYTF
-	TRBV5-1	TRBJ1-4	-	TGCGCCAGCAGCGGAACAGGGAGGGACGTTGAAAAACTGTTTTTT	CASSGTGRDVEKLFF
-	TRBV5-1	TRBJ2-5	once	TGCGCCAGTTGTCCCATTCCCCAAGAGACCCAGTACTTC	CASCPIPQETQYF
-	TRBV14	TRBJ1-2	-	TGTGCCAGCAGCCAGCTCAAGCACTTGAATGGCTACACCTTC	CASSQLKHLNGYTF
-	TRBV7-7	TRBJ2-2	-	TGTGCCAGCAGCCCCAGACGGGGTTCAGACACCGGGGAGCTGTTTTTT	CASSPRRGSDTGELFF
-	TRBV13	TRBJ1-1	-	TGTGCCAGCAGCTTAGTCCAGGGCCGGACTGAAGCTTTCTTT	CASSLVQGRTEAFF
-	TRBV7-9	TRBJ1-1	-	TGTGCCAGCAGCTTTCAGGGGCTAGGGACTGAAGCTTTCTTT	CASSFQGLGTEAFF
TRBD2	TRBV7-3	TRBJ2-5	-	TGTGCCAGCAGCCTCGGACTAGCGGGGGGGATCCAAGAGACCCAGTACTTC	CASSLGLAGGIQETQYF
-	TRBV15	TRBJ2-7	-	TGTGCCACCAGCAGAGATGGACAGACATACGAGCAGTACTTC	CATSRDGQTYEQYF
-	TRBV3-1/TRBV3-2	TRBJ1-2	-	TGTGCCAGCAGCCAAGAAAGGGCTGGCGGGTACACCTTC	CASSQERAGGYTF
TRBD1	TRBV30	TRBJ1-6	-	TGTGCCTGGACCCCTAGACAGGGCGGTTCACCCCTCCACTTT	CAWTPRQGGSPLHF
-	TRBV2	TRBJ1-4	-	TGTGCCAGCAGGGCGGGCAGGGGTAATGAAAAACTGTTTTTT	CASRAGRGNEKLFF
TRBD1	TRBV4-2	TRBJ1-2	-	TGTGCCAGCAGCTCCCAAGGGGGACAGCACTATGGCTACACCTTC	CASSSQGGQHYGYTF
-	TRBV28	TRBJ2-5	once	TGTGCCAGCTCAAGGGGGGGGGCGGCCCAAGAGACCCAGTACTTC	CASSRGGAAQETQYF
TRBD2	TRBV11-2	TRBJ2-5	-	TGTGCCAGCATCCCAGGGTCCACACTCACGGGAGGAGGAGAGACCCAGTACTTC	CASIPGSTLTGGGETQYF
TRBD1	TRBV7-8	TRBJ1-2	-	TGTGCCAGCAGCTTAACCACAGGGGGCTCTAACTATGGCTACACCTTC	CASSLTTGGSNYGYTF
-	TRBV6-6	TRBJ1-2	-	TGTGCCAGCAGTCCTCAGGGCAAACGTAACTATGGCTACACCTTC	CASSPQGKRNYGYTF
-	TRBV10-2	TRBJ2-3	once	TGCGCCAGCAGTGAGTTCGTAACTAGGGCGATGGGCACAGATACGCAGTATTTT	CASSEFVTRAMGTDTQYF
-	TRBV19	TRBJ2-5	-	TGTGCCAGTAGTATCGGGGAAGAGACCCAGTACTTC	CASSIGEETQYF
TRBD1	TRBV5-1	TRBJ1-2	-	TGCGCCAGCAGCCCCGTCAGGGACAGGGGGCTAGGTGGCTACACCTTC	CASSPVRDRGLGGYTF
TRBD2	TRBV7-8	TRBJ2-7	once	TGTGCCAGCAGCCCAGAGAGGGGACTAGCGGGGTCCTACGAGCAGTACTTC	CASSPERGLAGSYEQYF
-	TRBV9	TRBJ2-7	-	TGTGCCAGCAGCCCAGGTAGCTACGAGCAGTACTTC	CASSPGSYEQYF
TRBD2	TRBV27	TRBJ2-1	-	TGTGCCAGCAGGTCCCTCTTTAGCGGGAGGGCCTACAATGAGCAGTTCTTC	CASRSLFSGRAYNEQFF
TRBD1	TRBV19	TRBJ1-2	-	TGTGCCAGTAGGCCGGGACAGGGGTATGGCTACACCTTC	CASRPGQGYGYTF
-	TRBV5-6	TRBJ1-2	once	TGTGCCAGCAGCTTGCTTAATGGGGCGTCTCGGGGCTACACCTTC	CASSLLNGASRGYTF
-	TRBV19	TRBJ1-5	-	TGTGCCAGTAGTGGACAGCGCAATCAGCCCCAGCATTTT	CASSGQRNQPQHF
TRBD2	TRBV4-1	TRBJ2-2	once	TGCGCCAGCAGCCAAATCCGACTAGCGGGGGGGCGACACACCGGGGAGCTGTTTTTT	CASSQIRLAGGRHTGELFF
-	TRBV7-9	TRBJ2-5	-	TGTGCCAGCAGCAACTACCGGGGACAAGAGACCCAGTACTTC	CASSNYRGQETQYF
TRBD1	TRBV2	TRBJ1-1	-	TGTGCCAGCAGTGGGGACAGGAGTGGGGCGTGGGACACTGAAGCTTTCTTT	CASSGDRSGAWDTEAFF